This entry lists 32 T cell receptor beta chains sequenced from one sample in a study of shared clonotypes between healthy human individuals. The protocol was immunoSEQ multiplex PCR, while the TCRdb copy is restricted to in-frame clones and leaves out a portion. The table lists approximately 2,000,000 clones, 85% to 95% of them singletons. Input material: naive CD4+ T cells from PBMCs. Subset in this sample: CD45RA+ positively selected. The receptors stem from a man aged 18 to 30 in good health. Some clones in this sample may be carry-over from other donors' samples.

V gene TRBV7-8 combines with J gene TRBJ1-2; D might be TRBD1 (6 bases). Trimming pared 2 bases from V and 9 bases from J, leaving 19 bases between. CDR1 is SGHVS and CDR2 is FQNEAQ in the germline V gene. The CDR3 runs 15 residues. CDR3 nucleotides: TGTGCCAGCAGCTTAACCTTTGGCAGGGGCCAAAGCTACACCTTC. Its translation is CASSLTFGRGQSYTF.

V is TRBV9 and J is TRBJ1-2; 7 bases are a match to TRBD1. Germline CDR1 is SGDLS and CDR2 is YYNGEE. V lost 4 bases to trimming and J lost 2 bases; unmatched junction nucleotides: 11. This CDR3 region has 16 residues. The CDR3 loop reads CASSNIHRGPNYGYTF. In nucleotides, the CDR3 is TGTGCCAGCAGCAACATACACAGGGGCCCGAACTATGGCTACACCTTC.

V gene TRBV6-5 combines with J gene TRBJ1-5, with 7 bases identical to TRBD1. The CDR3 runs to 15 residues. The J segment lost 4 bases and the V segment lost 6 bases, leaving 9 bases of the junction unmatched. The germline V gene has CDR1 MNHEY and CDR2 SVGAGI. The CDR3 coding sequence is TGTGCCAGCAGGCCCGGGACAGCAAATAATCAGCCCCAGCATTTT. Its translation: CASRPGTANNQPQHF.

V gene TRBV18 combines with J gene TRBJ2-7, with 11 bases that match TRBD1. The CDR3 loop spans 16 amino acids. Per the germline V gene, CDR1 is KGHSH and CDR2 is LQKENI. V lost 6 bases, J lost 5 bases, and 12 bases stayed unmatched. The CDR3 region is CASSPSRGTGGDEQYF. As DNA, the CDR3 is TGTGCCAGCTCCCCTTCAAGGGGGACAGGGGGGGACGAGCAGTACTTC.

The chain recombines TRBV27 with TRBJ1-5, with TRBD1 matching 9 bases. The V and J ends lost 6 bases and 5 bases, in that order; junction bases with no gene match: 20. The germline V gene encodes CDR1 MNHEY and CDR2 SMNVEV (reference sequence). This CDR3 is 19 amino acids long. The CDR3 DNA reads TGTGCCAGCAGCAGCGCCGGGACAGGGCCACCGCGAAGCGATCAGCCCCAGCATTTT. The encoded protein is CASSSAGTGPPRSDQPQHF.

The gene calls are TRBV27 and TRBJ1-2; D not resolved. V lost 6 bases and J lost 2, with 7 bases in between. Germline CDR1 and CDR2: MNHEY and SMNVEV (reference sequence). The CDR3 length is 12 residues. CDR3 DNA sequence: TGTGCCAGCAGGGCACCCAACTATGGCTACACCTTC. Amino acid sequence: CASRAPNYGYTF.

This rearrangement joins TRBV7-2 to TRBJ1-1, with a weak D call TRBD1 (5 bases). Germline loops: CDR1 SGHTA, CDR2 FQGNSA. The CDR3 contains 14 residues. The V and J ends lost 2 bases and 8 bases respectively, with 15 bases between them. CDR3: CASSLISTGGEAFF. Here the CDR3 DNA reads TGTGCCAGCAGCTTAATTTCAACCGGGGGGGAAGCTTTCTTT. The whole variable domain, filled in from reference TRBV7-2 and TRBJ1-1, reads GAGVSQSPSNKVTEKGKDVELRCDPISGHTALYWYRQSLGQGLEFLIYFQGNSAPDKSGLPSDRFSAERTGGSVSTLTIQRTQQEDSAVYLCASSLISTGGEAFFGQGTRLTVV.

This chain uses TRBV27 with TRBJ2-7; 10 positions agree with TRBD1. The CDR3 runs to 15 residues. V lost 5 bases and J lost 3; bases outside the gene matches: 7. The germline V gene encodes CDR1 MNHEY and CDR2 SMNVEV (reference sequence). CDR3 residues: CASSQPDRGLYEQYF. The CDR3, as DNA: TGTGCCAGCAGTCAACCCGACAGGGGGCTCTACGAGCAGTACTTC.

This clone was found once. CDR3 in amino acids: CASSLRSRGALYNEQFF. In DNA, the CDR3 is TGTGCCAGCAGCCTTAGGAGTCGGGGGGCTCTCTACAATGAGCAGTTCTTC. The chain combines TRBV9 with TRBJ2-1, with D possibly matching TRBD2 (7 bases). V was trimmed by 4 bases and J by 3 bases, leaving 20 bases between them. Germline CDR1 and CDR2: SGDLS and YYNGEE. This CDR3 comprises 17 residues. The variable domain in full, completed from reference TRBV9 and TRBJ2-1, reads DSGVTQTPKHLITATGQRVTLRCSPRSGDLSVYWYQQSLDQGLQFLIQYYNGEERAKGNILERFSAQQFPDLHSELNLSSLELGDSALYFCASSLRSRGALYNEQFFGPGTRLTVL.

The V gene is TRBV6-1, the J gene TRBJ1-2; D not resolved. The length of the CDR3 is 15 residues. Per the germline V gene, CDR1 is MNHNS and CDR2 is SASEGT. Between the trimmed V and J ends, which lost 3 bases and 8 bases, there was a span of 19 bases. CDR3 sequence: CASSDSSSGFRGYTF. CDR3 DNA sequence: TGTGCCAGCAGTGATTCTTCCAGCGGGTTTAGGGGCTACACCTTC.

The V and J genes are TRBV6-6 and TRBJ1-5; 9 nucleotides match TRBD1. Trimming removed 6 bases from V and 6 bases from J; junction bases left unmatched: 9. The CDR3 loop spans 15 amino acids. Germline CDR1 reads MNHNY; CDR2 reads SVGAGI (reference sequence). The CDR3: CASSPGQGLGQPQHF. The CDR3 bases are TGTGCCAGCAGCCCCGGACAGGGGTTGGGTCAGCCCCAGCATTTT.

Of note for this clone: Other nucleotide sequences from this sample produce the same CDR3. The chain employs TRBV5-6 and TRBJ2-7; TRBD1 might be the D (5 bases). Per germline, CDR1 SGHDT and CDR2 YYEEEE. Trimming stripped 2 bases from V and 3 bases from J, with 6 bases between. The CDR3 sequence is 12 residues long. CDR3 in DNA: TGTGCCAGCAGCTTAGGGGTCTACGAGCAGTACTTC. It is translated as CASSLGVYEQYF. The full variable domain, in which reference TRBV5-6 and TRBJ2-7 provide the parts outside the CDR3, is DAGVTQSPTHLIKTRGQQVTLRCSPKSGHDTVSWYQQALGQGPQFIFQYYEEEERQRGNFPDRFSGHQFPNYSSELNVNALLLGDSALYLCASSLGVYEQYFGPGTRLTVT.

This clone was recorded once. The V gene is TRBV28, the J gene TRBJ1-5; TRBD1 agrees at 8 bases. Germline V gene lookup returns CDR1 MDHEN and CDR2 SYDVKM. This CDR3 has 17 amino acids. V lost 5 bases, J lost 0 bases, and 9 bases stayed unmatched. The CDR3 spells CASSRIQGAYSNQPQHF. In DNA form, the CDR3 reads TGTGCCAGCAGTCGTATCCAGGGGGCTTATAGCAATCAGCCCCAGCATTTT.

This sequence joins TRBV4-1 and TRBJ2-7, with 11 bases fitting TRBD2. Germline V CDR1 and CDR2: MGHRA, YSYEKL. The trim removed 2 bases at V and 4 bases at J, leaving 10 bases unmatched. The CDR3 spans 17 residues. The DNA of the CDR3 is TGCGCCAGCAGCCAAACGACTAGCGGGACCAGATCTTACGAGCAGTACTTC. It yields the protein CASSQTTSGTRSYEQYF.

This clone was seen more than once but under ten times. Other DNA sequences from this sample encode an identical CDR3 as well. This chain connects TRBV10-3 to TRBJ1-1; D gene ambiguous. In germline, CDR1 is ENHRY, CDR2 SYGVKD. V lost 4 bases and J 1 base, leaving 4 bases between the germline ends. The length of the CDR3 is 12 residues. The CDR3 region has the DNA TGTGCCATCAGTGGAGGGAACACTGAAGCTTTCTTT. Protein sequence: CAISGGNTEAFF.

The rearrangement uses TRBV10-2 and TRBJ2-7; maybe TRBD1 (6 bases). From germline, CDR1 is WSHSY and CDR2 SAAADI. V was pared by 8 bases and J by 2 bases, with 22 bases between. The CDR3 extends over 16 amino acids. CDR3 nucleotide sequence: TGCGCCAGCTCCGAAAGAGGGGGACCCAGGACCTACGAGCAGTACTTC. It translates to CASSERGGPRTYEQYF.

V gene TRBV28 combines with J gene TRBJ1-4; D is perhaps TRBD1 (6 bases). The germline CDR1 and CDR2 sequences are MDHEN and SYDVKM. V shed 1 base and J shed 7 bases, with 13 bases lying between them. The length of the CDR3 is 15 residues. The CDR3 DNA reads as TGTGCCAGCAGTTTATCGGGGGGCGCGAGTGAAAAACTGTTTTTT. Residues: CASSLSGGASEKLFF.

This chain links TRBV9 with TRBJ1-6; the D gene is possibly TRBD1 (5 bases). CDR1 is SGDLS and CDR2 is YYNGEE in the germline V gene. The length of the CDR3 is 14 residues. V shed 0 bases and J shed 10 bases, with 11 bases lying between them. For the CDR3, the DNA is TGTGCCAGCAGCGTAGGTGGGGGATACTCACCCCTCCACTTT. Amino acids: CASSVGGGYSPLHF.

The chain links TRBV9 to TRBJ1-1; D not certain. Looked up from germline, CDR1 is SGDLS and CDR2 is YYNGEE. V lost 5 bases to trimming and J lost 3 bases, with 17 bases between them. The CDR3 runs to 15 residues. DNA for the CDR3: TGTGCCAGCAGTAGGAGCCCGATCGGGCACACTGAAGCTTTCTTT. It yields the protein CASSRSPIGHTEAFF.

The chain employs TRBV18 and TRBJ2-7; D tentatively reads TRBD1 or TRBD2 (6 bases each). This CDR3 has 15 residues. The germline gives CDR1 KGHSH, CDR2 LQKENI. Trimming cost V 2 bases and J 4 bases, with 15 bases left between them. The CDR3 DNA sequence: TGTGCCAGCTCACCATGGGGGGCAGGTATATACGAGCAGTACTTC. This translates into CASSPWGAGIYEQYF.

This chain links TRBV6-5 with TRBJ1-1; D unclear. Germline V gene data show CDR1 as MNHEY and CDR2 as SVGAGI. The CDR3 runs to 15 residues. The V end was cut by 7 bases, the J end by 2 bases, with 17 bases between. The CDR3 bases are TGTGCCAGCAAATCGCCCTTTGGGGTTAACACTGAAGCTTTCTTT. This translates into CASKSPFGVNTEAFF.

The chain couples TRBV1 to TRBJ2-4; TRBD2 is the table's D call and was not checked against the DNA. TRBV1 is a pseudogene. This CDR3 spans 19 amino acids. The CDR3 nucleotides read TGCACCAGCAGCCCTAGGGAAGCGGGAGGGCCGGGGGCCAAAAACATTCAGTACTTC. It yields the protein CTSSPREAGGPGAKNIQYF.

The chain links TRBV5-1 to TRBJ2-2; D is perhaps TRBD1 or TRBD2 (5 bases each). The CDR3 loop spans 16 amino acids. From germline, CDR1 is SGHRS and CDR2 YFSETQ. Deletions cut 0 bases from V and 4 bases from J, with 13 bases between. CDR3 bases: TGCGCCAGCAGCTTGGCCCGGGGCGGAATCACCGGGGAGCTGTTTTTT. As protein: CASSLARGGITGELFF.

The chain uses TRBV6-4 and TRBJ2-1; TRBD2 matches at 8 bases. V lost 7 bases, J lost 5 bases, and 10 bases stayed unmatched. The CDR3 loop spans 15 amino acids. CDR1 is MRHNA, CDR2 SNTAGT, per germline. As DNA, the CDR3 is TGTGCCAGCACGGCGGAGCGGGAGATCCACAATGAGCAGTTCTTC. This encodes CASTAEREIHNEQFF.

The CDR3 coding sequence is TGTGCCAGTAGTAGAAGACAGGGGACGAACTATGGCTACACCTTC. Protein product: CASSRRQGTNYGYTF. The chain couples TRBV19 to TRBJ1-2; 8 bases line up with TRBD1. CDR3 length: 15 residues. In germline, CDR1 is LNHDA, CDR2 SQIVND (reference sequence). Trimming took 4 bases from V and 2 from J; bases not matched to a gene: 6. Based on the CDR3 plus reference TRBV19 and TRBJ1-2, the full variable domain is DGGITQSPKYLFRKEGQNVTLSCEQNLNHDAMYWYRQDPGQGLRLIYYSQIVNDFQKGDIAEGYSVSREKKESFPLTVTSAQKNPTAFYLCASSRRQGTNYGYTFGSGTRLTVV.

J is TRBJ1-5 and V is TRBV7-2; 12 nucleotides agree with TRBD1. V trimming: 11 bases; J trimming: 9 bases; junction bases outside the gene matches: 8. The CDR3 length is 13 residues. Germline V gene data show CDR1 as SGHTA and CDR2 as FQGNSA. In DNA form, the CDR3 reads TGTGCCGTGGGGACAGGGGGCTTTGGGCCCCAGCATTTT. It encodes CAVGTGGFGPQHF.

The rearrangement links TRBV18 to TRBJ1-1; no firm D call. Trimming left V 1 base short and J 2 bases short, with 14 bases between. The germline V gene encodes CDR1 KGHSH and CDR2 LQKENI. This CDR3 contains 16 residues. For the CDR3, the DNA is TGTGCCAGCTCACCACGACAATCCGACGTTAACACTGAAGCTTTCTTT. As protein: CASSPRQSDVNTEAFF. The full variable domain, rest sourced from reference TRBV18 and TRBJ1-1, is NAGVMQNPRHLVRRRGQEARLRCSPMKGHSHVYWYRQLPEEGLKFMVYLQKENIIDESGMPKERFSAEFPKEGPSILRIQQVVRGDSAAYFCASSPRQSDVNTEAFFGQGTRLTVV.

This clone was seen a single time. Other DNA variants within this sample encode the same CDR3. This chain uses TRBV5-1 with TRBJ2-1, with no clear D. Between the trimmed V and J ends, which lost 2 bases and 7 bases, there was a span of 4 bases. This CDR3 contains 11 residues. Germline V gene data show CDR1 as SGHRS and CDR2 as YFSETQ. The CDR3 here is CASSFGNEQFF. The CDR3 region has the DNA TGCGCCAGCAGCTTCGGGAATGAGCAGTTCTTC.

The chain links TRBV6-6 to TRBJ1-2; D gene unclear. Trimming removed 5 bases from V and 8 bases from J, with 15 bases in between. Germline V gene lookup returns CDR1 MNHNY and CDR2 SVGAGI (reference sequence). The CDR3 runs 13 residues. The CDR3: CASSNSRWAGYTF. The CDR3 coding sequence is TGTGCCAGCAGTAACAGCAGGTGGGCAGGCTACACCTTC.

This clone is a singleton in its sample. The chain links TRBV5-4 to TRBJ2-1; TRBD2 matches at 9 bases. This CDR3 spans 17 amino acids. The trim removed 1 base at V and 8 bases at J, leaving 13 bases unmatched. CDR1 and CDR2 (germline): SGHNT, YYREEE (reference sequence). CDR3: CASSLIPGREGRYEQFF. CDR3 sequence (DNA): TGTGCCAGCAGCTTGATCCCGGGGCGGGAGGGCCGGTATGAGCAGTTCTTC.

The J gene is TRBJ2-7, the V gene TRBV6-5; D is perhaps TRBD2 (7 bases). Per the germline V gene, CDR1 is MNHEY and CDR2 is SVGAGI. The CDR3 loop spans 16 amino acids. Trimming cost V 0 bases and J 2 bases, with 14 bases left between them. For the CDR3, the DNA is TGTGCCAGCAGTTACTCGGGGGGGGGCTTTCCCTACGAGCAGTACTTC. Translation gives CASSYSGGGFPYEQYF.

Here the CDR3 reads CASRQGGHGYTF. CDR3 nucleotides: TGTGCCAGCAGACAGGGTGGCCATGGCTACACCTTC. This chain links TRBV10-3 with TRBJ1-2; 7 positions match TRBD1. CDR3 length: 12 residues. Germline V gives CDR1 ENHRY, CDR2 SYGVKD. J was trimmed by 6 bases and V by 10 bases; bases with no gene match: 8.